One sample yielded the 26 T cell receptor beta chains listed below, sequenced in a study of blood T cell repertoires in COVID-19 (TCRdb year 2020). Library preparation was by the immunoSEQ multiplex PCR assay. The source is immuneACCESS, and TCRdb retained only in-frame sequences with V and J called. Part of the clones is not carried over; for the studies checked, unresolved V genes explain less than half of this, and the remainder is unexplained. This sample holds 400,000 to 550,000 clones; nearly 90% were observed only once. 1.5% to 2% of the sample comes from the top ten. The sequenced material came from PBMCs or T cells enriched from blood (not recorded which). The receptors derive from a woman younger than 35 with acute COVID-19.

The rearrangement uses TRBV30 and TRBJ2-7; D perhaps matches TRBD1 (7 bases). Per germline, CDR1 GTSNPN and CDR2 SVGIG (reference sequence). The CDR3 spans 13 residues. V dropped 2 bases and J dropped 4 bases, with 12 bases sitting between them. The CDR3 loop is CAWSRQGGYEQYF. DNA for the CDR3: TGTGCCTGGAGTCGGCAGGGGGGTTACGAGCAGTACTTC.

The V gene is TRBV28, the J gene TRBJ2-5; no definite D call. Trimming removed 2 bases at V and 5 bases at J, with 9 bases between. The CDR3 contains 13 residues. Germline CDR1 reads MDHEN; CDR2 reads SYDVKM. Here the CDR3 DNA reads TGTGCCAGCAGTTTAGGGCACCTGGAGACCCAGTACTTC. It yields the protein CASSLGHLETQYF. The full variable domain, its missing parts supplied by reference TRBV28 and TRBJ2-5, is DVKVTQSSRYLVKRTGEKVFLECVQDMDHENMFWYRQDPGLGLRLIYFSYDVKMKEKGDIPEGYSVSREKKERFSLILESASTNQTSMYLCASSLGHLETQYFGPGTRLLVL.

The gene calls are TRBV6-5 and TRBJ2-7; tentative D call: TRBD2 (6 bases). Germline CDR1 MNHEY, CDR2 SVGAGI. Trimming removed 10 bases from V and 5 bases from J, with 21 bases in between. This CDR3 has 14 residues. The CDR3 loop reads CATSGPSGWDEQYF. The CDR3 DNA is TGTGCCACCTCGGGACCCAGCGGGTGGGACGAGCAGTACTTC.

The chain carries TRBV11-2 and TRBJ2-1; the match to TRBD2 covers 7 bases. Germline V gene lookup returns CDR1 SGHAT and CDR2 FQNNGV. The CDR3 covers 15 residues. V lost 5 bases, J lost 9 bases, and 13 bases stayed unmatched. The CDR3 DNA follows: TGTGCCAGCAGCCCATCCTCGGTTAGCGGGTCTGAGCAGTTCTTC. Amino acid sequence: CASSPSSVSGSEQFF.

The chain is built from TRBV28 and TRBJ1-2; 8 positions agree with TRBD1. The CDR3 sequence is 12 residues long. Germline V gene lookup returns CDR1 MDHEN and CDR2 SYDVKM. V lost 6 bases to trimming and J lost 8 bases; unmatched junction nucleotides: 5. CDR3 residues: CASRLGQGGYTF. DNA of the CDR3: TGTGCCAGCAGGTTAGGACAGGGAGGCTACACCTTC.

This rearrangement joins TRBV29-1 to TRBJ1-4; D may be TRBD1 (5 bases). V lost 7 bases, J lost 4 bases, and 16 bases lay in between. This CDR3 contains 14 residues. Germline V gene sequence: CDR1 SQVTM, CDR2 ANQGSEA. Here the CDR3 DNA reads TGCAGCGCCAATGGGGCAGGCCTTAATGAAAAACTGTTTTTT. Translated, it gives CSANGAGLNEKLFF.

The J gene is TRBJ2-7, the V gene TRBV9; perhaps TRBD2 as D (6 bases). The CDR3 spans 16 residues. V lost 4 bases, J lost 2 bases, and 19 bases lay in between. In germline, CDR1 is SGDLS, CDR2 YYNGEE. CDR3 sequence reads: CASSRGSGQGTYEQYF. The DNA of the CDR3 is TGTGCCAGCAGCAGGGGTAGCGGCCAGGGCACCTACGAGCAGTACTTC.

The CDR3 DNA is TGTGCCAGCAGCGTAGGGAGCGGGAGGGCCACCTACGAGCAGTACTTC. Protein sequence: CASSVGSGRATYEQYF. The chain joins TRBV9 to TRBJ2-7, with 10 bases aligning to TRBD2. This CDR3 spans 16 amino acids. The V segment lost 0 bases and the J segment 2 bases; nucleotides outside the gene matches: 5. Per germline, CDR1 SGDLS and CDR2 YYNGEE.

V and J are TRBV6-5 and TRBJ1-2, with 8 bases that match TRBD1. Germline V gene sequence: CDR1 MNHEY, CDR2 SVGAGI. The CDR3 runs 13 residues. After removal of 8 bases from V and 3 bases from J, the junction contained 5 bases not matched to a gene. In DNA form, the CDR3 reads TGTGCCAGCGGTTCACAGGGGGACTATGGCTACACCTTC. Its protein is CASGSQGDYGYTF.

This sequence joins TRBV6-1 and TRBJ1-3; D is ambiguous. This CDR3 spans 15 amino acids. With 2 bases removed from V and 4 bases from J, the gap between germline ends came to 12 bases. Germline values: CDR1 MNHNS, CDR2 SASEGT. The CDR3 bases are TGTGCCAGCAGTGAATCAACCGGGTCCGGAAACACCATATATTTT. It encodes CASSESTGSGNTIYF.

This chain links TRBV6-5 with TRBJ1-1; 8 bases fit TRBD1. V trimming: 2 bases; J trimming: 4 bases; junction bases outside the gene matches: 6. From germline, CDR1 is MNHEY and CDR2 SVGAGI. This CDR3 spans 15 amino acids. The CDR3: CASSYLPGGPTEAFF. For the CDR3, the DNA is TGTGCCAGCAGTTACCTCCCAGGGGGCCCCACTGAAGCTTTCTTT.

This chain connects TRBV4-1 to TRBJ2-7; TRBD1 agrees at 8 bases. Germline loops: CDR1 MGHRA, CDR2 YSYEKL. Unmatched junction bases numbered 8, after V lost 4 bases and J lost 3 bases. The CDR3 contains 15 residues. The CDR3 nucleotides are TGCGCCAGCAGCCCCGCTCGGACAGGGTTCTACGAGCAGTACTTC. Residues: CASSPARTGFYEQYF.

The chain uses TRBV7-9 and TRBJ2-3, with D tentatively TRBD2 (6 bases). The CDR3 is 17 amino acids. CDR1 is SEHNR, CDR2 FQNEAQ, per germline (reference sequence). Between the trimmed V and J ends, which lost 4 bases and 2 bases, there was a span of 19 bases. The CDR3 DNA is TGTGCCAGCAGCTCTACCCTCCCGGGACTTCACACAGATACGCAGTATTTT. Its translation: CASSSTLPGLHTDTQYF.

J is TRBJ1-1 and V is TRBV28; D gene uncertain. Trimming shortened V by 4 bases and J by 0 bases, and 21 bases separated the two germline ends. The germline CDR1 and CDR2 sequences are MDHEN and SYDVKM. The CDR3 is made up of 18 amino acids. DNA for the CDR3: TGTGCCAGCAGTTCGAGACCGCAAAGACTGCTCATGAACACTGAAGCTTTCTTT. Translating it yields CASSSRPQRLLMNTEAFF.

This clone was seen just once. CDR3 sequence reads: CASTIQGPSGNTIYF. The CDR3 DNA reads TGTGCCAGCACTATACAGGGACCCTCTGGAAACACCATATATTTT. The rearrangement uses TRBV5-6 and TRBJ1-3, with a tentative D call TRBD1 (6 bases). Germline V gene lookup returns CDR1 SGHDT and CDR2 YYEEEE. Trimming stripped 6 bases from V and 0 bases from J, with 13 bases between. This CDR3 has 15 residues.

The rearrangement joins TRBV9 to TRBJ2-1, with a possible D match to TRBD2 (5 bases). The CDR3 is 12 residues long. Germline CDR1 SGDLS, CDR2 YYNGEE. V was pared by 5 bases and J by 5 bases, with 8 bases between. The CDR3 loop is CASSPLDNEQFF. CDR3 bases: TGTGCCAGCAGTCCACTAGACAATGAGCAGTTCTTC.

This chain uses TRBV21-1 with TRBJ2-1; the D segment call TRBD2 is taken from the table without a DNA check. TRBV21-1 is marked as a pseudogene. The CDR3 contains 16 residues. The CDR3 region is CASSTRGAVIHNEQFF. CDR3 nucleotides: TGTGCCAGCAGCACGCGGGGGGCCGTGATACATAATGAGCAGTTCTTC.

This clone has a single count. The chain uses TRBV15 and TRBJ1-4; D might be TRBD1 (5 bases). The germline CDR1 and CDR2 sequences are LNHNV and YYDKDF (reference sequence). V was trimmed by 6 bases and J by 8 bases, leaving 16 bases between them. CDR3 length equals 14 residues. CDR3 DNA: TGTGCCACCAGTCGGTCCAGGGTGGTCGAAAAACTGTTTTTT. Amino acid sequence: CATSRSRVVEKLFF.

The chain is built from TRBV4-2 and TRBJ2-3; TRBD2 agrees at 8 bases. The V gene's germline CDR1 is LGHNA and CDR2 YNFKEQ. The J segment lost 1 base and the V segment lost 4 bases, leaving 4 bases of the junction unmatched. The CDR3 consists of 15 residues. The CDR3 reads CASSLQTSGTDTQYF. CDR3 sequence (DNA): TGTGCCAGCAGCCTTCAGACTAGCGGCACAGATACGCAGTATTTT.

CDR3 in DNA: TGTGCCAGCAGCTTAGAGTTGGCGGGAGGCACAGATACGCAGTATTTT. It codes for CASSLELAGGTDTQYF. The chain employs TRBV7-6 and TRBJ2-3, with TRBD2 matching 7 bases. Unmatched junction bases numbered 5, after V lost 1 base and J lost 1 base. The CDR3 is made up of 16 amino acids. Germline loops: CDR1 SGHVS, CDR2 FNYEAQ.

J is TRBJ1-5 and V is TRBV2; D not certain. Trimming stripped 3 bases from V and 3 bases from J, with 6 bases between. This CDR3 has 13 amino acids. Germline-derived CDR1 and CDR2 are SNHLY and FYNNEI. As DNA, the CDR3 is TGTGCCAGCAGTGACGGGGACAATCAGCCCCAGCATTTT. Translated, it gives CASSDGDNQPQHF.

DNA for the CDR3: TGCGCCAGCAGCTTTTGGGACGGGGGGAGCACCGGGGAGCTGTTTTTT. Translated: CASSFWDGGSTGELFF. The chain carries TRBV5-1 and TRBJ2-2; 7 bases fit TRBD2. V trimming: 2 bases; J trimming: 4 bases; junction bases outside the gene matches: 8. Germline CDR1 is SGHRS and CDR2 is YFSETQ. There are 16 residues in the CDR3. The full variable domain, rest sourced from reference TRBV5-1 and TRBJ2-2, is KAGVTQTPRYLIKTRGQQVTLSCSPISGHRSVSWYQQTPGQGLQFLFEYFSETQRNKGNFPGRFSGRQFSNSRSEMNVSTLELGDSALYLCASSFWDGGSTGELFFGEGSRLTVL.

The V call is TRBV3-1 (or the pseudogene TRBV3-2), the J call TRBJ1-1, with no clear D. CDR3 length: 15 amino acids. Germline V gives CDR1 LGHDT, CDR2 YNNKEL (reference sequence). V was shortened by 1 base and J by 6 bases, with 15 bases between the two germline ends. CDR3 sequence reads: CASSQAGFPLAEAFF. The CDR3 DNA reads TGTGCCAGCAGCCAAGCGGGTTTCCCTTTAGCTGAAGCTTTCTTT.

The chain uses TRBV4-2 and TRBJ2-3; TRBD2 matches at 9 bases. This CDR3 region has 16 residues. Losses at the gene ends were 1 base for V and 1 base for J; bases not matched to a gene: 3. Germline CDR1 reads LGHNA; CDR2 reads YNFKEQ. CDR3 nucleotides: TGTGCCAGCAGCCAAGTGTCTAGCGGGGGCACAGATACGCAGTATTTT. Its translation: CASSQVSSGGTDTQYF.

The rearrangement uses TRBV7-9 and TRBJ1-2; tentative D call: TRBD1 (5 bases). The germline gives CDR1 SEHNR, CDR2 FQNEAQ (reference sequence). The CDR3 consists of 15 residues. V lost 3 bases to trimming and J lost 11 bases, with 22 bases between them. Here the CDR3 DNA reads TGTGCCAGCAGCTTCGGAGGGGCCCTTTCTATCGGATACACCTTC. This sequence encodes CASSFGGALSIGYTF.

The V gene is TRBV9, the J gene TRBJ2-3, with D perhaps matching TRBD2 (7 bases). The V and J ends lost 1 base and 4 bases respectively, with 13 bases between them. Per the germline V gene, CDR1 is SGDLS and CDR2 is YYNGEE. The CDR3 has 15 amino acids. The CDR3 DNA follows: TGTGCCAGCAGCGTATCGGGGGGCGGCGCAGATACGCAGTATTTT. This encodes CASSVSGGGADTQYF. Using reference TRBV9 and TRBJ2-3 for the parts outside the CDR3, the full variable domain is DSGVTQTPKHLITATGQRVTLRCSPRSGDLSVYWYQQSLDQGLQFLIQYYNGEERAKGNILERFSAQQFPDLHSELNLSSLELGDSALYFCASSVSGGGADTQYFGPGTRLTVL.